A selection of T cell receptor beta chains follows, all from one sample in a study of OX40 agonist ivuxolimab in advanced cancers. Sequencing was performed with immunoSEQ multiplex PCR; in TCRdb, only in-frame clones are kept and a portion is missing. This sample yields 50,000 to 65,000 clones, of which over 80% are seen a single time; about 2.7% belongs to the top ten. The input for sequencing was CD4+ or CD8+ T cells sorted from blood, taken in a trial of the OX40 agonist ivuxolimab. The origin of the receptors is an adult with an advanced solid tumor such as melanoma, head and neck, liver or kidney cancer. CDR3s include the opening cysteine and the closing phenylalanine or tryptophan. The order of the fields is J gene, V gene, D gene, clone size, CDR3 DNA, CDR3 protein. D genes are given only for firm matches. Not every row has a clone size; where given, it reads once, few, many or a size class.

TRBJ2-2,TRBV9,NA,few,TGTGCCAGCAGCCCCACCCCCCCGGGGAACACCGGGGAGCTGTTTTTT,CASSPTPPGNTGELFF
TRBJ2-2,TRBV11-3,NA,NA,TGTGCCAGCAGCTTCGACCTCTCAGGAGCCGGGGAGCTGTTTTTT,CASSFDLSGAGELFF
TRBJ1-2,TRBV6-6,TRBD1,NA,TGTGCCAGCAGTTCCGGGACAGGGGTTCGAGGCTACACCTTC,CASSSGTGVRGYTF
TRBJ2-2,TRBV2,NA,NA,TGTGCCAGCAGTGAGGTAGAACTAGCGAACACCGGGGAGCTGTTTTTT,CASSEVELANTGELFF
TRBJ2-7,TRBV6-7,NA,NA,TGTGCCAGCCCAGGACGGGGGAGCTCCTACGAGCAGTACTTC,CASPGRGSSYEQYF
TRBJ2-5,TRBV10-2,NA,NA,TGCGCCAGCAGTGACGTGGGCGGGTTCCAAGAGACCCAGTACTTC,CASSDVGGFQETQYF
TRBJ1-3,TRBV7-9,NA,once,TGTGCCAGCAGCTTGGGTCCCAGTGGGGCGAGAGGAAACACCATATATTTT,CASSLGPSGARGNTIYF
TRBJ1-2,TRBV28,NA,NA,TGTGCCAGCAGTCTCGCGGGGTATGGCTACACCTTC,CASSLAGYGYTF
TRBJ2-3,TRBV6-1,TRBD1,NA,TGTGCCAGCACATCGGGACAGTACACAGATACGCAGTATTTT,CASTSGQYTDTQYF
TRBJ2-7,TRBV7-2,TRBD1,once,TGTGCCAGCAGCTTCGGGACAGGGGCCTACGAGCAGTACTTC,CASSFGTGAYEQYF
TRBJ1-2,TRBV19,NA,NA,TGTGCCAGTAGTAGTCGGTGGGGGATGACAGACTACACCTTC,CASSSRWGMTDYTF
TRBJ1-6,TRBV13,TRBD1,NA,TGTGCCAGCAGCTCGGGACAGAATAATTCACCCCTCCACTTT,CASSSGQNNSPLHF
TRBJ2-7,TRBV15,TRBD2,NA,TGTGCCACCAGCAGAGATCTTTTAGCGGGAGGTGCGGGCGAGCAGTACTTC,CATSRDLLAGGAGEQYF
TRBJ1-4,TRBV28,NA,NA,TGTGCCAGCAGTTTTGGGGCTAATGAAAAACTGTTTTTT,CASSFGANEKLFF
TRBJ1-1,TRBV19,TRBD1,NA,TGTGCCAGTAGTCTTACAGGGGGCTCGGACACTGAAGCTTTCTTT,CASSLTGGSDTEAFF
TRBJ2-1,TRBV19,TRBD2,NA,TGTGCCAGTAGTAATCCCCTGGGACTAGCGGGAGGGCCGAGGGTTGAGCAGTTCTTC,CASSNPLGLAGGPRVEQFF
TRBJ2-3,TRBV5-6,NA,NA,TGTGCCAGCACCCGCGGGTACACAGATACGCAGTATTTT,CASTRGYTDTQYF
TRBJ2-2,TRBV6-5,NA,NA,TGTGCCAGCAGTCTACAAACGAACACCGGGGAGCTGTTTTTT,CASSLQTNTGELFF
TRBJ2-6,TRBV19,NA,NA,TGTGCCAGTAGTACGCAGGGAGGAGGGGCCAACGTCCTGACTTTC,CASSTQGGGANVLTF
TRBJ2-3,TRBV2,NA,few,TGTGCCAGCAGCGGGATATCAGGGACAGATACGCAGTATTTT,CASSGISGTDTQYF
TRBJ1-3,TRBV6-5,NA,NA,TGTGCCAGCAGGGAGCAGGGTTCTGGAAACACCATATATTTT,CASREQGSGNTIYF
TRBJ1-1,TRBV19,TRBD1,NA,TGTGCCAGTAGTAACCGGGACAGGGGCCACACTGAAGCTTTCTTT,CASSNRDRGHTEAFF
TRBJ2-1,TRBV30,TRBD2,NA,TGTGCCTGGGATGCCCTTGAGAGCGGGAGAGGCCATGAGCAGTTCTTC,CAWDALESGRGHEQFF
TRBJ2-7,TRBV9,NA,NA,TGTGCCAGCAGCGTAGAAAAAAGGGGCGAGCAGTACTTC,CASSVEKRGEQYF
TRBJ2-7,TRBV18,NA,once,TGTGCCAGCTCACCCTTTGGTGATAACTACGAGCAGTACTTC,CASSPFGDNYEQYF
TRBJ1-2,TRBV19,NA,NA,TGTGCCACCCACGAGCTCCCAGGGCGAGCTAACTATGGCTACACCTTC,CATHELPGRANYGYTF
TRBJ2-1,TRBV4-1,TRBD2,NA,TGCGCCAGCAGCTTAAGCGGACTAGCGGGGGACAATGAGCAGTTCTTC,CASSLSGLAGDNEQFF
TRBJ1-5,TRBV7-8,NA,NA,TGTGCCAGCAGCTTTAACGGTGGAAGGCCCCAGCATTTT,CASSFNGGRPQHF
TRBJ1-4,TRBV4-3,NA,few,TGCGCCAGCAGCACCCTGACAGATTATAATGAAAAACTGTTTTTT,CASSTLTDYNEKLFF
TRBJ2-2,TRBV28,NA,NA,TGTGCCAGCATCCCCGGGGGCGGACTGAACACCGGGGAGCTGTTTTTT,CASIPGGGLNTGELFF
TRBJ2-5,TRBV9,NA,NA,TGTGCCAGCAGCGTAGCGGGGCAAGAGACCCAGTACTTC,CASSVAGQETQYF
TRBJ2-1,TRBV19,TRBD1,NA,TGTGCCAGCAAACGGGCAGGGGGCTCCTACAATGAGCAGTTCTTC,CASKRAGGSYNEQFF
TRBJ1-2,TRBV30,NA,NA,TGTGCCTGGAGTCCGACAGAGGGGCTAGCTTCGAACTTC,CAWSPTEGLASNF
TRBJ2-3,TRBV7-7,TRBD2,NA,TGTGCTAGCAGCTTAGGGCTAGCGGGAGGACGAGATACGCAGTATTTT,CASSLGLAGGRDTQYF
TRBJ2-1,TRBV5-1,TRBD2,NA,TGCGCCAGCAGGGAACTAGCGGGAGGGATCGATGAGCAGTTCTTC,CASRELAGGIDEQFF
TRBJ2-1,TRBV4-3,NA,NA,TGCGCCAGCAGCCAGGCGTCAGGCGGAAACTCCTACAATGAGCAGTTCTTC,CASSQASGGNSYNEQFF